This entry describes one T cell receptor beta chain. This clonotype was observed many times. What antigen it recognizes has not been identified. One base away there is no much larger clone; base qualities are not given. In the paper's terms, the time point label means: newly diagnosed GD, antithyroid drugs for less than 3 months. For both TCR sequencing and RNA sequencing, RNA was extracted from PBMCs using TRIzol. The diagnosis of Graves' disease followed American Thyroid Association guidelines. Patients for the study were recruited at an endocrinology department in Xi'an, China. Each patient gave around 9.2 milliliters of peripheral blood, collected in an EDTA anticoagulant tube. Ficoll Paque Plus density gradient separation was used to isolate PBMCs, and no further T cell sorting was performed. An Agilent 2100 Bioanalyzer and agarose gel were used to check RNA quality, while a NanoDrop 2000 measured RNA concentration.

The data belong to a study of regulatory T cells in long-lasting Graves disease (dated by TCRdb to the early 2020s). Some background on the complete study: Newly diagnosed Graves' disease patients had taken antithyroid drugs for less than 3 months. Persistent Graves' disease patients were compared with newly diagnosed Graves' disease patients by peripheral blood TCR sequencing and RNA sequencing. The study was conducted in China and was registered as a clinical trial. TCR sequencing covered roughly 13 persistent and some 20 newly diagnosed Graves' disease patients, some 33 samples in total.

Study-level results and caveats: Patients with persistent disease shared more public clonotypes (over 2,500) than newly diagnosed patients did (nearly 1,000). Peripheral blood alone was examined, since thyroid tissue, which constituted the primary lesion, could not be accessed. Compared with newly diagnosed patients, patients with persistent Graves' disease had lower TCR Shannon entropy and fewer highly expanded clones, which suggests clonal expansion. The small sample size was acknowledged by the authors as a limitation that may reduce accuracy. TRBV28, TRBJ1-2 and TRBJ2-5 were preferentially used in persistent disease, while TRBV20-1 and TRBJ2-1 were favored in newly diagnosed disease. Only the TCR beta chain was sequenced and analyzed.

The CDR3 holds 15 amino acids from the cysteine to the phenylalanine. The DNA shown is the 45-base CDR3, in frame from base 1. V has 2 bases trimmed and J has 9 bases trimmed; junction bases matching no gene number 9. CDR1 and CDR2 are read off the germline V gene as MDHEN and SYDVKM. Libraries came from multiplex PCR. The instrument was an Illumina HiSeq 4000. CDR3 regions were amplified by Arm-PCR with iRepertoire HTBI primers to construct TCR beta libraries. PCR products were gel purified before sequencing. Processing in the source paper ran as follows. Across samples, 55 to 80 TRBV and 13 to 15 TRBJ segments were identified and used for gene usage analysis of CDR3 amino acid clonotypes. COPE and FqMerger were used to merge the filtered high-quality paired reads into contigs. BLAST was used to align contigs to IMGT TRBV, TRBD and TRBJ reference genes, with CDR3 defined following IMGT. Any clonotype with a frequency above 0.1% was classified as a highly expanded clone. Shannon entropy served as the measure of repertoire diversity, while the Gini coefficient captured V-J evenness. Clonotypes shared by more than one individual were considered public. TCRdb redid the processing of the public reads, applying fastp at Q25 and MiXCR, and retained in-frame beta chains. Rows with a matching CDR3 protein are joined into one entry that keeps the most common DNA and genes. For this entry, the V and J calls and clone size follow TCRdb and not the study's own pipeline. The sample table records roughly 410,000 distinct CDR3 sequences; 15% of these occur just once. In total, the top ten clones hold about 8% of the sample.

This sample was also put to use in a study of T cells in Graves' hyperthyroidism and ophthalmopathy. The second study, in turn, reports: Graves' hyperthyroidism was defined as stable when no progression to ophthalmopathy occurred over 18 months of follow-up. Hyperthyroidism patients were newly diagnosed, with disease duration under 2 months, and aged 18 to 65 years. Patients with uncontrolled infections, other autoimmune diseases, pregnancy or lactation were excluded. Diagnoses were based on clinical symptoms, serum thyroxine and TRAb, thyroid ultrasound and orbital computed tomography. For the first round of RT-PCR on the TCR CDR3, the HTBI primer set was used together with the Qiagen OneStep RT-PCR kit. Blood samples also contained most of the expanded thyroid clonotypes (frequency above 0.001), which suggests that blood repertoires may reflect thyroid immune responses. In cross-validation, a model built on a 13 V-J signature told ophthalmopathy apart from stable hyperthyroidism with just under 90% sensitivity and approximately 81% specificity, and in testing the same model reached 80%/75%. In validation, progression to ophthalmopathy was predicted by the model with 70% to 71% sensitivity and 72.22% specificity, a median of approximately 6.5 months before onset. TCR V-J signatures able to tell the groups apart were searched for in a discovery cohort of approximately 95 patients, of whom under 45 had Graves' ophthalmopathy and around 58 had stable Graves' hyperthyroidism. Whether ophthalmopathy could be predicted prospectively was tested in an independent validation cohort made up of 18 to 20 hyperthyroidism patients plus 17 patients who later progressed to ophthalmopathy. The approximately 100 discovery patients were divided at random into training and test sets in a 7:3 ratio. The study also compared thyroid tissue and blood T-cell repertoires from several Graves' hyperthyroidism patients. Once sampling was done, hyperthyroidism patients were given methimazole at a starting dose of 30 mg daily, whereas ophthalmopathy patients were given high-dose intravenous methylprednisolone. Libraries were constructed in a second round of multiplex PCR, after which size selection and purification were carried out. Paired-end sequencing of the libraries was performed with 100 bp reads on an Illumina HiSeq2000. SOAPnuke was used to process the raw data, removing reads that contained adapters or uncalled bases, had a mean Phred below 15, or lacked an exact match to the constant primer or identifier. COPE v1.2.5 was used to merge the high-quality paired reads, and each unique nucleotide sequence was defined as a clonotype. Clonotypes were aligned to IMGT TRBV, TRBD and TRBJ reference segments using MiTCR v1.1. The analysis was restricted to V-J combinations with a frequency above 0.0001, which together covered 99% to 99.2% of the repertoires. A TCS score was defined as the ratio between F50 (clonal expansion) and ExV (chaos), using BLOSUM62-based TCRdist between CDR3 peptides within each V-J. Welch's t-statistics and random forest reduced around 520 V-J features to roughly 13, which were used in a naive Bayes classifier (R e1071). Sample size was not statistically predetermined, and blinding of investigators to group allocation was not performed. TCR Vbeta CDR3 sequencing of roughly 140 peripheral blood samples (43 ophthalmopathy, over 70 hyperthyroidism and some 17 progressor patients) is reported in the paper.

This specimen consisted of peripheral blood mononuclear cells (PBMCs), obtained at new diagnosis, from a patient treated with antithyroid drugs. The source is a woman in her thirties or forties with Graves disease. Donor details come from another sample of the same person, matched by shared clones. The V gene is TRBV28 and the J gene is TRBJ2-1; the central 8 bases match TRBD1. The CDR3 loop reads CASSLGRQGMGEQFF. The DNA sequence follows: TGTGCCAGCAGTTTAGGGAGACAGGGGATGGGTGAGCAGTTCTTC.